These 30 T cell receptor beta chains share one sample of origin, sequenced in a study of cytomegalovirus exposure and HLA in healthy donors. In the PCR, 60 Vbeta and 13 Jbeta primers were used. Sequencing was performed with immunoSEQ multiplex PCR; in TCRdb, only in-frame clones are kept and a portion is missing. The data show approximately 150,000 clones, about 74% seen once. Sequencing was performed on PBMCs. These receptors were collected from a male donor in good health and CMV-seronegative.

The chain carries TRBV9 and TRBJ2-5; D gene unclear. Germline-derived CDR1 and CDR2 are SGDLS and YYNGEE. Trimming removed 1 base at V and 1 base at J, with 11 bases between. The CDR3 contains 15 residues. The DNA for the CDR3 is TGTGCCAGCAGCGTATTGGCTAGTCCCCAAGAGACCCAGTACTTC. Translation gives CASSVLASPQETQYF.

The chain joins TRBV4-1 to TRBJ2-5; the match to TRBD1 covers 9 bases. The J call is in doubt because the DNA end fits TRBJ2-7 better. The CDR3 runs 14 residues. Looked up from germline, CDR1 is MGHRA and CDR2 is YSYEKL. CDR3 residues: CASSRQTGGYEQYF. The CDR3 region has the DNA TGCGCCAGCAGCCGACAGACAGGGGGCTACGAGCAGTACTTC.

This clone was detected only once. This chain connects TRBV6-6 to TRBJ2-7; TRBD1 matches at 11 bases. Trimming at V came to 5 bases and at J to 0 bases, leaving 3 bases not matched to a gene. CDR1 MNHNY and CDR2 SVGAGI come from the germline V gene (reference sequence). The CDR3 has 15 amino acids. CDR3 sequence: CASSPGTGGSYEQYF. Here the CDR3 DNA reads TGTGCCAGCAGTCCCGGGACAGGGGGCTCCTACGAGCAGTACTTC.

The CDR3 bases are TGTGCCTGGAGTTTCGGTCAACCCTACGAGCAGTACTTC. Its protein is CAWSFGQPYEQYF. The V and J genes are TRBV30 and TRBJ2-7; D remains ambiguous. Germline V gives CDR1 GTSNPN, CDR2 SVGIG (reference sequence). V dropped 2 bases and J dropped 2 bases, with 10 bases sitting between them. The CDR3 length is 13 residues.

This chain uses TRBV10-3 with TRBJ2-7; 9 bases fit TRBD2. Germline V gene sequence: CDR1 ENHRY, CDR2 SYGVKD. V dropped 4 bases and J dropped 3; count of bases not matched to a gene: 4. The CDR3 spans 14 residues. CDR3 loop: CAISAGLARYEQYF. CDR3 nucleotide sequence: TGTGCCATCAGTGCCGGACTAGCGCGCTACGAGCAGTACTTC.

This chain uses TRBV7-9 with TRBJ1-3; 9 bases are shared with TRBD1. The trim removed 11 bases at V and 4 bases at J, leaving 15 bases unmatched. Per the germline V gene, CDR1 is SEHNR and CDR2 is FQNEAQ (reference sequence). The length of the CDR3 is 16 residues. In DNA form, the CDR3 reads TGTGCCCTGATCCGGGACAGGGAGAGTGTCGGAAACACCATATATTTT. Its protein is CALIRDRESVGNTIYF.

The gene calls are TRBV19 and TRBJ1-1; D might be TRBD1 (6 bases). Deletions cut 6 bases from V and 4 bases from J, with 15 bases between. Per the germline V gene, CDR1 is LNHDA and CDR2 is SQIVND (reference sequence). CDR3 length equals 14 residues. The CDR3: CASSQLGGGTEAFF. In DNA, the CDR3 is TGTGCCAGTAGCCAACTGGGAGGGGGCACTGAAGCTTTCTTT.

The chain carries TRBV15 and TRBJ2-5, with TRBD1 matching 8 bases. CDR1 and CDR2 (germline): LNHNV, YYDKDF (reference sequence). Unmatched junction bases numbered 7, after V lost 3 bases and J lost 1 base. This CDR3 is 16 amino acids long. Written as DNA, the CDR3 is TGTGCCACCAGCAGGAGGACAGGGTCATTCCAAGAGACCCAGTACTTC. Its translation is CATSRRTGSFQETQYF.

The CDR3 region is CAWSPSSEQYF. The CDR3 DNA sequence: TGTGCCTGGAGCCCCTCCTCTGAGCAGTACTTC. The V gene is TRBV30, the J gene TRBJ2-7; D gene ambiguous. This CDR3 spans 11 amino acids. The ends were cut back, 3 bases at V and 7 bases at J, with 10 bases in the middle. Germline values: CDR1 GTSNPN, CDR2 SVGIG (reference sequence).

This chain links TRBV9 with TRBJ1-1; 9 bases are shared with TRBD1. V was pared by 3 bases and J by 3 bases, with 3 bases of the junction left unmatched. Germline V gene sequence: CDR1 SGDLS, CDR2 YYNGEE. This CDR3 spans 14 amino acids. CDR3 nucleotides: TGTGCCAGCAGCGAGAGGACAGGGGACACTGAAGCTTTCTTT. Translating gives CASSERTGDTEAFF.

The chain employs TRBV7-3 and TRBJ2-6; 11 bases are shared with TRBD2. Germline-derived CDR1 and CDR2 are SGHTA and FQGTGA. J was trimmed by 4 bases and V by 1 base; bases with no gene match: 9. This CDR3 region has 19 residues. The CDR3 DNA follows: TGTGCCAGCAGCTTAAGCCCGCTAGCGGGAGGTTGGGGGGCCAACGTCCTGACTTTC. It yields the protein CASSLSPLAGGWGANVLTF.

This rearrangement joins TRBV7-9 to TRBJ1-2, with no clear D. Looked up from germline, CDR1 is SEHNR and CDR2 is FQNEAQ (reference sequence). CDR3 length equals 19 residues. V lost 7 bases and J lost 8, with 35 bases in between. CDR3 region: CASTQGQLIGGYDGRGYTF. In DNA, the CDR3 is TGTGCCAGCACCCAAGGCCAACTTATCGGTGGCTACGATGGGAGAGGCTACACCTTC. The full variable domain, in which reference TRBV7-9 and TRBJ1-2 provide the parts outside the CDR3, is DTGVSQNPRHKITKRGQNVTFRCDPISEHNRLYWYRQTLGQGPEFLTYFQNEAQLEKSRLLSDRFSAERPKGSFSTLEIQRTEQGDSAMYLCASTQGQLIGGYDGRGYTFGSGTRLTVV.

The chain recombines TRBV7-2 with TRBJ2-7; 8 bases fit TRBD1. J gave up 1 base and V 5 bases, and 10 bases lay outside the gene matches. This CDR3 spans 16 amino acids. Germline CDR1 reads SGHTA; CDR2 reads FQGNSA. This CDR3 reads CASSPRRDRSSYEQYF. The CDR3 coding sequence is TGTGCCAGCAGCCCGCGAAGGGACAGGTCTTCCTACGAGCAGTACTTC.

This clone was counted a single time. This chain uses TRBV7-2 with TRBJ2-3; 7 bases fit TRBD2. After removal of 5 bases from V and 6 bases from J, the junction contained 11 bases not matched to a gene. The CDR3 is 15 amino acids. The germline V gene encodes CDR1 SGHTA and CDR2 FQGNSA. The CDR3 loop is CASSLSGAAMDTQYF. Written as DNA, the CDR3 is TGTGCCAGCAGCCTCAGCGGGGCGGCGATGGATACGCAGTATTTT.

V usage is TRBV6-5 and J usage is TRBJ1-2, with D possibly matching TRBD1 (6 bases). V was trimmed by 5 bases and J by 0 bases, leaving 13 bases between them. Germline V CDR1 and CDR2: MNHEY, SVGAGI. The CDR3 runs to 15 residues. This CDR3 reads CASSRTALANYGYTF. The CDR3 bases are TGTGCCAGCAGTCGGACAGCTTTAGCTAACTATGGCTACACCTTC.

This clone was counted a single time. The V and J genes are TRBV4-1 and TRBJ2-4; possibly TRBD2 for D (5 bases). The CDR3 extends over 14 amino acids. Germline V lookup: CDR1 MGHRA, CDR2 YSYEKL. V lost 2 bases, J lost 4 bases, and 9 bases lay in between. The CDR3, as DNA: TGCGCCAGCAGCCAACCCCGGACTAAAAACATTCAGTACTTC. Amino acids: CASSQPRTKNIQYF.

The V and J genes are TRBV14 and TRBJ2-7; possible D gene TRBD1, 5 bases. The CDR3 is 13 amino acids. Germline-derived CDR1 and CDR2 are SGHDN and FVKESK. Between the trimmed V and J ends, which lost 6 bases and 4 bases, there was a span of 13 bases. The CDR3, as DNA: TGTGCCAGCAGTGATGGACACGGTTACGAGCAGTACTTC. It is translated as CASSDGHGYEQYF.

The V call is TRBV6-5, the J call TRBJ2-1; TRBD2 agrees at 8 bases. CDR3 length: 14 residues. The junction had 0 bases not matched to a gene; V was cut back by 5 bases and J by 0 bases. In germline, CDR1 is MNHEY, CDR2 SVGAGI. CDR3 protein: CASSSGGSYNEQFF. The CDR3 region has the DNA TGTGCCAGCAGTAGCGGGGGCTCCTACAATGAGCAGTTCTTC.

The chain employs TRBV2 and TRBJ2-3, with D possibly being TRBD1 (5 bases). V was shortened by 4 bases and J by 2 bases, with 13 bases between the two germline ends. The CDR3 covers 15 residues. Looked up from germline, CDR1 is SNHLY and CDR2 is FYNNEI. CDR3 protein: CASSVLGADTDTQYF. In DNA, the CDR3 is TGTGCCAGCAGTGTTTTAGGGGCGGACACAGATACGCAGTATTTT.

This chain connects TRBV5-6 to TRBJ2-7; TRBD1 matches at 9 bases. CDR1 and CDR2 from the germline V gene are SGHDT and YYEEEE. This CDR3 has 15 amino acids. The V gene end was trimmed by 3 bases and the J gene end by 2 bases; junction bases not matched to a gene: 6. The CDR3: CASSWGTGQAYEQYF. In nucleotides, the CDR3 is TGTGCCAGCAGCTGGGGGACAGGGCAGGCCTACGAGCAGTACTTC.

This clone has more than one count but fewer than ten. The V gene is TRBV4-3, the J gene TRBJ2-7, with D maybe TRBD1 (6 bases). This CDR3 has 16 residues. Between the trimmed V and J ends, which lost 0 bases and 7 bases, there was a span of 19 bases. CDR1 is LGHNA, CDR2 YSLEER, per germline. Written as DNA, the CDR3 is TGCGCCAGCAGCCAAGATAACAGTCGGGAAGGGGGAGAGCAGTACTTC. It is translated as CASSQDNSREGGEQYF.

This sequence joins TRBV18 and TRBJ2-7; 10 positions match TRBD1. Unmatched junction bases numbered 8, after V lost 5 bases and J lost 4 bases. The CDR3 sequence is 15 residues long. The germline V gene encodes CDR1 KGHSH and CDR2 LQKENI. The CDR3 is CASSDLGTGAYEQYF. The CDR3 coding sequence is TGTGCCAGCTCAGACCTCGGGACAGGGGCGTACGAGCAGTACTTC.

The chain has TRBV4-2 and TRBJ2-1; 9 bases map to TRBD2. The CDR3 is 15 residues long. The germline V gene has CDR1 LGHNA and CDR2 YNFKEQ. Germline trimming cut 0 bases from V and 10 bases from J; bases unmatched to any gene: 7. The CDR3 DNA reads as TGTGCCAGCAGCCAAGATCGAAGGCGGGGGGGCGAGCAGTTCTTC. Protein: CASSQDRRRGGEQFF.

The chain has TRBV9 and TRBJ2-1; D not resolved. The CDR3 length is 15 residues. CDR1 and CDR2 (germline): SGDLS, YYNGEE. V was pared by 1 base and J by 10 bases, with 18 bases between. The CDR3, as DNA: TGTGCCAGCAGCGTACGAGCGCAGAGCCACGGGGAGCAGTTCTTC. Protein product: CASSVRAQSHGEQFF.

This rearrangement joins TRBV30 to TRBJ2-5; D is possibly TRBD1 (6 bases). The germline V and J ends were trimmed by 5 bases and 1 base, with 14 bases remaining between them. The germline CDR1 and CDR2 sequences are GTSNPN and SVGIG (reference sequence). There are 14 residues in the CDR3. CDR3 region: CAWAGAGLQETQYF. CDR3 nucleotides: TGTGCCTGGGCAGGGGCGGGCCTCCAAGAGACCCAGTACTTC.

In DNA form, the CDR3 reads TGTGCCAGCAGTTTAGGGTATACTAGCTCCTACGAGCAGTACTTC. As protein: CASSLGYTSSYEQYF. The V call is TRBV27, the J call TRBJ2-7, with TRBD2 as a possible D gene (5 bases). Trimming left V 2 bases short and J 0 bases short, with 11 bases between. Germline assignment: CDR1 MNHEY and CDR2 SMNVEV (reference sequence). The CDR3 length is 15 residues.

CDR3 bases: TGCGCCAGCAGCTTGGTTTCTACGGACTATGGCTACACCTTC. It translates to CASSLVSTDYGYTF. This chain uses TRBV5-1 with TRBJ1-2; no clear D gene. The CDR3 is made up of 14 amino acids. CDR1 SGHRS and CDR2 YFSETQ come from the germline V gene. V was pared by 0 bases and J by 3 bases, with 9 bases between.

The chain links TRBV7-9 to TRBJ1-1; D is uncertain. This CDR3 has 12 amino acids. In germline, CDR1 is SEHNR, CDR2 FQNEAQ (reference sequence). The V and J ends lost 5 bases and 2 bases respectively, with 6 bases between them. The CDR3, as DNA: TGTGCCAGCAGCCCTACCAACACTGAAGCTTTCTTT. The encoded protein is CASSPTNTEAFF.

J is TRBJ1-3 and V is TRBV7-2; D perhaps matches TRBD1 (6 bases). Germline lookup yields CDR1 SGHTA and CDR2 FQGNSA. The CDR3 runs to 16 residues. The V end was cut by 1 base, the J end by 4 bases, with 14 bases between. CDR3 DNA sequence: TGTGCCAGCAGCTTAGGTACAGGGCGGACAGGAAACACCATATATTTT. Translation: CASSLGTGRTGNTIYF.

This clone was detected only a few times. The CDR3 sequence is CASSEGGNEQYF. The CDR3 DNA reads TGTGCCAGCAGTGAAGGCGGTAACGAGCAGTACTTC. This chain joins TRBV2 and TRBJ2-7; no clear D gene. The CDR3 has 12 amino acids. Per germline, CDR1 SNHLY and CDR2 FYNNEI. The V end was cut by 1 base, the J end by 5 bases, with 6 bases between.